This record concerns one TCR beta chain sequence. Its antigen remains unknown. Thymus tissue for the work was resected from patients undergoing corrective heart surgery. Donation was from healthy Finnish infants who were having corrective surgery that addressed congenital heart defects. Profiled with immunoSEQ multiplex PCR; TCRdb holds only in-frame clones, not every one. There are some 80,000 clones in the sample; just over 95% occur only once, and approximately 0.03% lies in the top ten. The sample is drawn from a study of human thymus T cells. The study's findings and limits: There were highly overlapping thymic repertoires among unrelated individuals, as related research reported. Within thymic and blood repertoires, V and J gene usage appeared to be biased.

The CDR3 runs 11 residues. Trimming removed 5 bases at V and 5 bases at J, with 7 bases between. CDR1 and CDR2 (germline): SGHRS, YFSETQ. The rearrangement joins TRBV5-1 to TRBJ2-5, with D unclear. Sequences were obtained from thymus tissue. This clonotype originated in a boy younger than two with a congenital heart defect but otherwise immunologically healthy. CDR3 nucleotide sequence: TGCGCCAGCAGGAGGTTGGAGACCCAGTACTTC. Translated, it gives CASRRLETQYF. The entire variable domain, with the rest obtained from reference TRBV5-1 and TRBJ2-5, is as follows: KAGVTQTPRYLIKTRGQQVTLSCSPISGHRSVSWYQQTPGQGLQFLFEYFSETQRNKGNFPGRFSGRQFSNSRSEMNVSTLELGDSALYLCASRRLETQYFGPGTRLLVL.